Sequencing of this TCR beta chain was carried out in a study of T cell changes during pregnancy in multiple sclerosis (dated by TCRdb to 2018 to 2020). Background for the entire study: The study examined how the T cell repertoire changed over the course of pregnancy in women with multiple sclerosis.

Comment on this clone: Which antigen it targets is not known. No quality values exist for individual bases; no much larger clone is one base distant.

To prepare the library, the immunoSEQ multiplex PCR assay was applied. The source is immuneACCESS, and TCRdb retained only in-frame sequences with V and J called. Part of the clones is not carried over; for the studies checked, unresolved V genes explain less than half of this, and the remainder is unexplained. The sample table contains 85,000 to 100,000 clones; only one count was recorded for approximately 90% of them. 0.95% of the sample lies in the top ten. Relative to germline, V is 4 bases shorter and J is 4 bases shorter, with 17 bases between their ends. As encoded in the germline V gene, CDR1 is SGHRS while CDR2 is YFSETQ. The CDR3 goes from the cysteine to the phenylalanine over 15 residues. CDR3 DNA only is kept here, 45 bases in frame from base 1.

The receptor's source is a female donor with multiple sclerosis, enrolled in a pregnancy study. The chain uses TRBV5-1 and TRBJ1-2; no D gene can be assigned with confidence. The sequenced sample was peripheral blood, obtained before pregnancy. The CDR3 region reads CASSPPSGGSYGYTF. The bases are TGCGCCAGCAGCCCACCCTCGGGCGGGAGCTATGGCTACACCTTC.